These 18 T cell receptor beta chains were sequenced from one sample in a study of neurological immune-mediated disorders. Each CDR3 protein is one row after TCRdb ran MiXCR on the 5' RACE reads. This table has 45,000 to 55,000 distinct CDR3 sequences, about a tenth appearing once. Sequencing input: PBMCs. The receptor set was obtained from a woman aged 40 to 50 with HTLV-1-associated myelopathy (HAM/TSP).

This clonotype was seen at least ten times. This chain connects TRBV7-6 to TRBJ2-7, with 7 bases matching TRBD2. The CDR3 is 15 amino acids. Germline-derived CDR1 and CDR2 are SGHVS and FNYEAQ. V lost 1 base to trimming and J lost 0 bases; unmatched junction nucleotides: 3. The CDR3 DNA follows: TGTGCCAGCAGCTTAGGGGGGGGAAGCTCCTACGAGCAGTACTTC. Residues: CASSLGGGSSYEQYF. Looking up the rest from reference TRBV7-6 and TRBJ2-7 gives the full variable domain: GAGVSQSPRYKVTKRGQDVALRCDPISGHVSLYWYRQALGQGPEFLTYFNYEAQQDKSGLPNDRFSAERPEGSISTLTIQRTEQRDSAMYRCASSLGGGSSYEQYFGPGTRLTVT.

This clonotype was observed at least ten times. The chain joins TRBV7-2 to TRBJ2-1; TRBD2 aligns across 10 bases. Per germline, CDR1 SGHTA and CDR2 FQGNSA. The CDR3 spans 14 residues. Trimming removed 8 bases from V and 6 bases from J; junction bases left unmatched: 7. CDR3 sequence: CASLLAGGPNEQFF. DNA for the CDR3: TGTGCCAGCCTATTAGCGGGGGGCCCCAATGAGCAGTTCTTC. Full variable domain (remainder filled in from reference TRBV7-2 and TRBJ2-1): GAGVSQSPSNKVTEKGKDVELRCDPISGHTALYWYRQSLGQGLEFLIYFQGNSAPDKSGLPSDRFSAERTGGSVSTLTIQRTQQEDSAVYLCASLLAGGPNEQFFGPGTRLTVL.

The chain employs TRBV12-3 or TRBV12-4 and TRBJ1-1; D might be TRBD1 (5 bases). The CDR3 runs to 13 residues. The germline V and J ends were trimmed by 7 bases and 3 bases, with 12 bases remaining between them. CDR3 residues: CASTRGDDTEAFF. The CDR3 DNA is TGTGCCAGCACCCGAGGGGACGACACTGAAGCTTTCTTT.

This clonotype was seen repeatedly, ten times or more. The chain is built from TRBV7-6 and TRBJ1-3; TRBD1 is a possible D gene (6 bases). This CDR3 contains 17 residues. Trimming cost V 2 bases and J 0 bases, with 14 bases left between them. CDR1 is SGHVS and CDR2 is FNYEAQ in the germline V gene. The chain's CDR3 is CASSLSRQVYSGNTIYF. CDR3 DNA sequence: TGTGCCAGCAGCTTATCCCGACAGGTTTACTCTGGAAACACCATATATTTT.

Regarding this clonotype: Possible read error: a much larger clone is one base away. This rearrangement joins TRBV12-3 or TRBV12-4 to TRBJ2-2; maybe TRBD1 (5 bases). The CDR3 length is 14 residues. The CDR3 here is CASSFQGNTVELFF. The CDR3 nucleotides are TGTGCCAGCAGTTTCCAGGGAAACACCGTGGAGCTGTTTTTT.

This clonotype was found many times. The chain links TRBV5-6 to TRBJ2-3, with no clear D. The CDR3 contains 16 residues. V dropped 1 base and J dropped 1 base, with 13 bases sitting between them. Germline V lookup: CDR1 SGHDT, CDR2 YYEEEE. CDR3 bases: TGTGCCAGCAGCTTGTGGAACCGTGGGGGCACAGATACGCAGTATTTT. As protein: CASSLWNRGGTDTQYF.

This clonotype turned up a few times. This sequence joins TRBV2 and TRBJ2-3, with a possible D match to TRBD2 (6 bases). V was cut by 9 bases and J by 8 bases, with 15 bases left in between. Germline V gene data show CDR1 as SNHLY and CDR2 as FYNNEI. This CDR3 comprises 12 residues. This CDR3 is CASHLGRGTQYF. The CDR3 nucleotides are TGTGCCAGTCATCTAGGGCGGGGTACGCAGTATTTT.

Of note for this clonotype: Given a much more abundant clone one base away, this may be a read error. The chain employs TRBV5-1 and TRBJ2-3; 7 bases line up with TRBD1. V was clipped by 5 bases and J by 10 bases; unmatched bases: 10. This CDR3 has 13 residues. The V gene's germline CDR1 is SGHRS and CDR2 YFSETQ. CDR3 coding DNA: TGCGCCAGCAGGACAGGGAATGACGATTCGCAGTATTTT. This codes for CASRTGNDDSQYF.

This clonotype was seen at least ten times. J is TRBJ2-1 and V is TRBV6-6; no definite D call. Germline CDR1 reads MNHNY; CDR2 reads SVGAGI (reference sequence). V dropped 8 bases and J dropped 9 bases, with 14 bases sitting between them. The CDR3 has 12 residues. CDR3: CASAISLGEQFF. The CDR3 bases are TGTGCCAGCGCGATCTCGTTGGGTGAGCAGTTCTTC.

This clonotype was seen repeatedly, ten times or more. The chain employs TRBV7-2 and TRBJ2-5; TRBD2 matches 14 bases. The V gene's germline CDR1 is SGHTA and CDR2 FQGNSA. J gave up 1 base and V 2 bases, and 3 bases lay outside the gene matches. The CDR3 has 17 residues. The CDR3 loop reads CASSLRGTSGGQETQYF. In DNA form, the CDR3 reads TGTGCCAGCAGCTTAAGGGGGACTAGCGGGGGCCAAGAGACCCAGTACTTC.

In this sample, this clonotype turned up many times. CDR3 loop: CSVEANRNTIYF. CDR3 coding DNA: TGCAGCGTTGAGGCTAACAGAAACACCATATATTTT. The V call is TRBV29-1, the J call TRBJ1-3; D gene uncertain. CDR1 is SQVTM and CDR2 is ANQGSEA in the germline V gene. V lost 3 bases and J 5 bases, leaving 8 bases between the germline ends. The CDR3 has 12 amino acids.

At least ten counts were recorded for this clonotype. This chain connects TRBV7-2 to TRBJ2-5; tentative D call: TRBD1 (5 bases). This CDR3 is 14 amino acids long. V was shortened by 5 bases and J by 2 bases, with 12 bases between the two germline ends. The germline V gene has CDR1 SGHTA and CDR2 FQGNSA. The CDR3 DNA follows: TGTGCCAGCAGCCCCAGGGTACTTCAAGAGACCCAGTACTTC. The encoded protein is CASSPRVLQETQYF.

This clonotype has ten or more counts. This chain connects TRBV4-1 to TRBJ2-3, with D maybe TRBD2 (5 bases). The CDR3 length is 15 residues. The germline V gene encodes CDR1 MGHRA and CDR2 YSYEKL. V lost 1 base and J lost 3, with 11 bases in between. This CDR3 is CASSQVASSTDTQYF. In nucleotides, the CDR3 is TGCGCCAGCAGCCAAGTGGCTAGCTCTACAGATACGCAGTATTTT.

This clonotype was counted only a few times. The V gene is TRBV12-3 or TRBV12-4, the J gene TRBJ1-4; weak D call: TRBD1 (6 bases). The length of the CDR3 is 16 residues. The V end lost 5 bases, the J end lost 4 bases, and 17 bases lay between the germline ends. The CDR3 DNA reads TGTGCCAGCAGTGGGGGTGGGGGGCAAGGTAATGAAAAACTGTTTTTT. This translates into CASSGGGGQGNEKLFF.

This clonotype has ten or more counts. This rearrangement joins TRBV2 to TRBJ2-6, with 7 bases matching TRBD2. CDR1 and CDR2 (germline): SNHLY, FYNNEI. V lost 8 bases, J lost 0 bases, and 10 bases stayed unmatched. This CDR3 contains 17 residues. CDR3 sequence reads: CASGEGYAFSGANVLTF. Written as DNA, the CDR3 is TGTGCCAGCGGGGAGGGGTACGCTTTCTCTGGGGCCAACGTCCTGACTTTC.

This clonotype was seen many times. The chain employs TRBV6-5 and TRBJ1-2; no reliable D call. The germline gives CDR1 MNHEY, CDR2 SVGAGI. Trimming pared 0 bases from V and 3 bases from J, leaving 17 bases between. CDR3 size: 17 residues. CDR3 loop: CASSYSFSGGYDYGYTF. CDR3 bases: TGTGCCAGCAGTTACTCGTTTTCAGGTGGATACGACTATGGCTACACCTTC.

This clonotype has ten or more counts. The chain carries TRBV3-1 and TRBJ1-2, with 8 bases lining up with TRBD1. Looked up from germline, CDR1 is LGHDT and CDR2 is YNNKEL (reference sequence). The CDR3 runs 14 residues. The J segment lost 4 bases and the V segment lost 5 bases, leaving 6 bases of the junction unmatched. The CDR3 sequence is CASSSRGQAYGYTF. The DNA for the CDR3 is TGTGCCAGCAGCTCAAGGGGACAGGCCTATGGCTACACCTTC.

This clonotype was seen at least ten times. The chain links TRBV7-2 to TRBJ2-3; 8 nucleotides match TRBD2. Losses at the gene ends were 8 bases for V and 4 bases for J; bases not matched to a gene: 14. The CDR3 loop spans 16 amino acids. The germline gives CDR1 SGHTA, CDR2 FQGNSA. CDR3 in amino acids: CASALQGGGFADTQYF. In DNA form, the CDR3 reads TGTGCCAGCGCTCTACAGGGCGGGGGGTTCGCAGATACGCAGTATTTT.